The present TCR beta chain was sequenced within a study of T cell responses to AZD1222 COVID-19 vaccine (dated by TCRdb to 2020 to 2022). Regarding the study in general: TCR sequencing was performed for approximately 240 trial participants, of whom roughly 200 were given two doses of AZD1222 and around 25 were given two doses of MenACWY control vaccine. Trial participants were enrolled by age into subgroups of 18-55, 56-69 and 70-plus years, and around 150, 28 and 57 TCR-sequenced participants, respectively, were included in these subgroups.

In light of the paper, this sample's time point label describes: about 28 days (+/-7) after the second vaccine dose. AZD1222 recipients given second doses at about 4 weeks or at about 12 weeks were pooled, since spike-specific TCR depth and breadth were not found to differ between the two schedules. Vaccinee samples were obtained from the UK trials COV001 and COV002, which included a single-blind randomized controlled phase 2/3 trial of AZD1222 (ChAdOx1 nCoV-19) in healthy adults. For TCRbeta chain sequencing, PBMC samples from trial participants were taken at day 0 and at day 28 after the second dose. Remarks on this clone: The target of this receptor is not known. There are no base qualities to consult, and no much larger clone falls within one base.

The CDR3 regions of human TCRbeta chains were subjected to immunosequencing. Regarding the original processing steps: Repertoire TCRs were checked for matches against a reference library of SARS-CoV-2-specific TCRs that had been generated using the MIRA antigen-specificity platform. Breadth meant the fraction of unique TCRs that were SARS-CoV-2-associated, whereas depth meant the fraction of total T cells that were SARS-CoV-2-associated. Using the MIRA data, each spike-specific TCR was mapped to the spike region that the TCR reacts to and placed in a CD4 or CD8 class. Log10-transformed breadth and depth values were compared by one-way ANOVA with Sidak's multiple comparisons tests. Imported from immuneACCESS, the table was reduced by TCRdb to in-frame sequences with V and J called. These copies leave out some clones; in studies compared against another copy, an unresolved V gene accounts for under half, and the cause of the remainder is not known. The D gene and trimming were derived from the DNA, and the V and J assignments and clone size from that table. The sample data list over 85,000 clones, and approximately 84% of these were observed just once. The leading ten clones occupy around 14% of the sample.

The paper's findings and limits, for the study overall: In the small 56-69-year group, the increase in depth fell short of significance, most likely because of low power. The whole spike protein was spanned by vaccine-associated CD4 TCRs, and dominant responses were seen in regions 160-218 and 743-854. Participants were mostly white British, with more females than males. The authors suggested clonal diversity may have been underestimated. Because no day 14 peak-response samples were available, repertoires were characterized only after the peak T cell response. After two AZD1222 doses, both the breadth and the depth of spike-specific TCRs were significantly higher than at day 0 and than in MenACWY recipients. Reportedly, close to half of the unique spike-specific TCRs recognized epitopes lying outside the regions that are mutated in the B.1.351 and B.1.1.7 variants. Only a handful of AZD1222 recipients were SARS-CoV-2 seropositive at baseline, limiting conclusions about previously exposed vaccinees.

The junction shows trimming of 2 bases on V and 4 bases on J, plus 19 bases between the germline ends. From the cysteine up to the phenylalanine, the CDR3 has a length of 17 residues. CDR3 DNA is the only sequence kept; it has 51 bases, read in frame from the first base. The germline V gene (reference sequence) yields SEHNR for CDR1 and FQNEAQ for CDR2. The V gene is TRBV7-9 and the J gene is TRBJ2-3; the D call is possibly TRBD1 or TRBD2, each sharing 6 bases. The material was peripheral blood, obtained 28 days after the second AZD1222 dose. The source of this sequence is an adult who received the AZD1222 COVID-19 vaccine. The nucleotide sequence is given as TGTGCCAGCAGCTTAAAGGGGGAGGTAGCGTTACCAGATACGCAGTATTTT. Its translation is CASSLKGEVALPDTQYF.